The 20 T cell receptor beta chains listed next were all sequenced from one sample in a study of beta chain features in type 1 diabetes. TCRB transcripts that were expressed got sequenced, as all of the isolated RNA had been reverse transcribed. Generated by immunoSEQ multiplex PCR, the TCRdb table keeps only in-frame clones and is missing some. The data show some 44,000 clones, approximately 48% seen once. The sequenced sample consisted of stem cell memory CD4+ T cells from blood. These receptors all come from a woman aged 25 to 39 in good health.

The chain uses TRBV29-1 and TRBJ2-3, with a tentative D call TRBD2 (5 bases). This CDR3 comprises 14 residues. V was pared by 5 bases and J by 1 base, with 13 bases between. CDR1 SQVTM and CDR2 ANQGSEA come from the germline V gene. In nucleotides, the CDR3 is TGCAGCGTTAGCGCGGGTAGGGGCACAGATACGCAGTATTTT. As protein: CSVSAGRGTDTQYF.

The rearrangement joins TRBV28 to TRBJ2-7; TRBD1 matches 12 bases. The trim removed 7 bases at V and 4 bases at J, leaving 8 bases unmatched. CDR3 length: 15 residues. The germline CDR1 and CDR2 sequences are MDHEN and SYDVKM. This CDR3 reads CASKSGTGGGYEQYF. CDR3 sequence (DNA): TGTGCCAGCAAGAGCGGGACAGGGGGCGGATACGAGCAGTACTTC.

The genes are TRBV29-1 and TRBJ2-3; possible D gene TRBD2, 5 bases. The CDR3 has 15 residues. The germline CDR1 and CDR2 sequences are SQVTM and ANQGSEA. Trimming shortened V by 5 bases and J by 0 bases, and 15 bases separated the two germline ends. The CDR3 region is CSVFGSRTSTDTQYF. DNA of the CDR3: TGCAGCGTTTTTGGTAGCAGGACTAGCACAGATACGCAGTATTTT.

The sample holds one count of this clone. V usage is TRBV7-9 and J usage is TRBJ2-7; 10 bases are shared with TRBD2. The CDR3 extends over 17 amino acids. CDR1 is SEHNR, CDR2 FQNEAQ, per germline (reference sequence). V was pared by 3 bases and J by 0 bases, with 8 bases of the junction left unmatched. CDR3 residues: CASSFDGLAVSSYEQYF. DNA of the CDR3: TGTGCCAGCAGCTTCGATGGACTAGCGGTGAGCTCCTACGAGCAGTACTTC.

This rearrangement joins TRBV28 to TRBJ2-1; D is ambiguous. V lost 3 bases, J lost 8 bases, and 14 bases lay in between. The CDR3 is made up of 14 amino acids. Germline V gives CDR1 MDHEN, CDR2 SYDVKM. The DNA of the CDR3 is TGTGCCAGCAGTTTGGCAGGTTCGGTAGATGAGCAGTTCTTC. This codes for CASSLAGSVDEQFF. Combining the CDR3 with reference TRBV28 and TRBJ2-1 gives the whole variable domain DVKVTQSSRYLVKRTGEKVFLECVQDMDHENMFWYRQDPGLGLRLIYFSYDVKMKEKGDIPEGYSVSREKKERFSLILESASTNQTSMYLCASSLAGSVDEQFFGPGTRLTVL.

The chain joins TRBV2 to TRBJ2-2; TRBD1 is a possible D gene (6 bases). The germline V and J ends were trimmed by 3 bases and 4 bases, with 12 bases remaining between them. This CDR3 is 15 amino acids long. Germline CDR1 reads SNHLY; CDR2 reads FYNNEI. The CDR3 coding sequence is TGTGCCAGCAGTGAGTGGGACACACCCACCGGGGAGCTGTTTTTT. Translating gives CASSEWDTPTGELFF.

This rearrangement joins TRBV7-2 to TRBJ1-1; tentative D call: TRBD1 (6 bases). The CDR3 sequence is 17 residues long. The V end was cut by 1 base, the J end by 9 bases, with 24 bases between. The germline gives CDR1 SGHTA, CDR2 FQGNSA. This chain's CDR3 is CASSLVGQSLPLNQAFF. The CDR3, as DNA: TGTGCCAGCAGCTTAGTCGGACAGTCCCTTCCCCTAAATCAAGCTTTCTTT.

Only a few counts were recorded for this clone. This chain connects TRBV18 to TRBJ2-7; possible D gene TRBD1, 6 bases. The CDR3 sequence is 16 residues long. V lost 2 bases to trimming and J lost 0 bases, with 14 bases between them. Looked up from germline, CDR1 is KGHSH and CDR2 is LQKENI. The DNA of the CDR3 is TGTGCCAGCTCACCAAGTGTAAACAGGGACTCCTACGAGCAGTACTTC. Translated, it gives CASSPSVNRDSYEQYF.

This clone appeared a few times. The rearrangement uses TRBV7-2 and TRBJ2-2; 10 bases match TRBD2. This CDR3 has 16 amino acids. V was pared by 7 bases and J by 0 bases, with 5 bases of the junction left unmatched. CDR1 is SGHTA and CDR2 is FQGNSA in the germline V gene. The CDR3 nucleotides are TGTGCCAGCAAAGCTAGCGGGGGTCCGAACACCGGGGAGCTGTTTTTT. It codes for CASKASGGPNTGELFF.

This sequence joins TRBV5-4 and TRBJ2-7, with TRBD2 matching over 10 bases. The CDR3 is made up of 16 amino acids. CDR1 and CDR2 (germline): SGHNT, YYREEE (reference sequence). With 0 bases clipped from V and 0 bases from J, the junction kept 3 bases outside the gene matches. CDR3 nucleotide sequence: TGTGCCAGCAGCTTGGCACTAGCGGGGAGCTCCTACGAGCAGTACTTC. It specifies CASSLALAGSSYEQYF.

This chain's CDR3 is CASSLYGSGITDTQYF. In nucleotides, the CDR3 is TGTGCCAGCAGCTTATATGGTAGCGGGATCACAGATACGCAGTATTTT. The chain carries TRBV7-2 and TRBJ2-3, with TRBD2 matching over 8 bases. J was trimmed by 2 bases and V by 2 bases; bases with no gene match: 6. CDR1 SGHTA and CDR2 FQGNSA come from the germline V gene. The length of the CDR3 is 16 residues.

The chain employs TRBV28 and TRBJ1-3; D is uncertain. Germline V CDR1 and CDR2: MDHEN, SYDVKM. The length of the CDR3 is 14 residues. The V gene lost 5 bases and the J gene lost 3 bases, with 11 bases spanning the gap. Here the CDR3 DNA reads TGTGCCAGCAGTCCCTCCTTTCTTGGAAACACCATATATTTT. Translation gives CASSPSFLGNTIYF.

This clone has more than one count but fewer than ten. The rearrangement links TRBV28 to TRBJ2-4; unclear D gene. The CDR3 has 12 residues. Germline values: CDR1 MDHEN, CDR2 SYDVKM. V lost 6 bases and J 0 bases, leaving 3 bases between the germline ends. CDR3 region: CASSLAKNIQYF. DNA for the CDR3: TGTGCCAGCAGCTTAGCCAAAAACATTCAGTACTTC.

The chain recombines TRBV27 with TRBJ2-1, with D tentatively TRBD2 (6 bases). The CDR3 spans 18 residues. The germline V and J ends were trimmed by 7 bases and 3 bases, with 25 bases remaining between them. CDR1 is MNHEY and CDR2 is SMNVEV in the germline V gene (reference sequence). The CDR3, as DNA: TGTGCCAGCATGCGGTACGGGGGATCCCATCGAGACTACAATGAGCAGTTCTTC. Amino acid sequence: CASMRYGGSHRDYNEQFF.

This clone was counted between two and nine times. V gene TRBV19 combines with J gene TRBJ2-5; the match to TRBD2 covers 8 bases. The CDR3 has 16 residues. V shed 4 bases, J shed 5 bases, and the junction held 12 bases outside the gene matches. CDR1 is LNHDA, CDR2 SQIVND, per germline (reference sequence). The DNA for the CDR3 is TGTGCCAGTAGTACCAGGCGAGCGGGAGTGATGGAGACCCAGTACTTC. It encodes CASSTRRAGVMETQYF.

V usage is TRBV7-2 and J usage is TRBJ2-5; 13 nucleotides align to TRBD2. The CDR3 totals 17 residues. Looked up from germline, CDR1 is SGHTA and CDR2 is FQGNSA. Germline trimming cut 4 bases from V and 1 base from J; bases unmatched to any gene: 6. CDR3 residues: CASSWGLAGRTQETQYF. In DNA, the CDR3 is TGTGCCAGCAGCTGGGGACTAGCGGGGCGGACCCAAGAGACCCAGTACTTC.

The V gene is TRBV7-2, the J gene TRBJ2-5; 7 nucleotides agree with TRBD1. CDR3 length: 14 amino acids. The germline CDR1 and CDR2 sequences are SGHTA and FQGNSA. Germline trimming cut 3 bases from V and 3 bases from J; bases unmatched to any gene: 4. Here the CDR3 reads CASSFSGTEETQYF. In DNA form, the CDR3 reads TGTGCCAGCAGCTTTTCCGGGACAGAAGAGACCCAGTACTTC.

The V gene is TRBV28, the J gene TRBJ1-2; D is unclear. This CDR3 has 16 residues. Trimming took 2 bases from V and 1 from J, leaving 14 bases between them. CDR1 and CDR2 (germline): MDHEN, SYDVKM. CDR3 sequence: CASSLLPSGINYGYTF. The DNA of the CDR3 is TGTGCCAGCAGTTTACTTCCCTCCGGGATTAACTATGGCTACACCTTC.

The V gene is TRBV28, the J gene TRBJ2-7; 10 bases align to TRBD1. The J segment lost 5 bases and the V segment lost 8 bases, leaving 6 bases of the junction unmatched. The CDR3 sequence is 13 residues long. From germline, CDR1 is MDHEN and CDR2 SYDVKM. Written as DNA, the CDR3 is TGTGCCAGCGTGACAGGGGGCGCGGACGAGCAGTACTTC. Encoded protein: CASVTGGADEQYF.

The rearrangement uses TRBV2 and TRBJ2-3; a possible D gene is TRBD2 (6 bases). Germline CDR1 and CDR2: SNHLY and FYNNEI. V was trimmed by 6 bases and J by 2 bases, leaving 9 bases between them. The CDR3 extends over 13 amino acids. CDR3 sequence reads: CASRAGYTDTQYF. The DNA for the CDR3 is TGTGCCAGCAGGGCGGGGTACACAGATACGCAGTATTTT.